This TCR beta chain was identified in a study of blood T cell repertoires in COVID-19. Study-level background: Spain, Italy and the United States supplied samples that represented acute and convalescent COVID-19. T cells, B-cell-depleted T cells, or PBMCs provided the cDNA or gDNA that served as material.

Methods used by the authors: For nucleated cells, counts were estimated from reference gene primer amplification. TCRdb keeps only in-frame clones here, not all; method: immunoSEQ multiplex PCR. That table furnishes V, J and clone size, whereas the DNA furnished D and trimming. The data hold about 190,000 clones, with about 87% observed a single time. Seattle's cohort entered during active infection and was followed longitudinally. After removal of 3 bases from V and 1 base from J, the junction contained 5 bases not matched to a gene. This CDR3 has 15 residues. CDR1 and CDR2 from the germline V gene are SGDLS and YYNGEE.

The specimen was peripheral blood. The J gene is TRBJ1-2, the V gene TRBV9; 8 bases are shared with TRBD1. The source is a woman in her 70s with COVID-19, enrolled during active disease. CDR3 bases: TGTGCCAGCAGCGCATTGACAGGGGTTAACTATGGCTACACCTTC. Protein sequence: CASSALTGVNYGYTF.